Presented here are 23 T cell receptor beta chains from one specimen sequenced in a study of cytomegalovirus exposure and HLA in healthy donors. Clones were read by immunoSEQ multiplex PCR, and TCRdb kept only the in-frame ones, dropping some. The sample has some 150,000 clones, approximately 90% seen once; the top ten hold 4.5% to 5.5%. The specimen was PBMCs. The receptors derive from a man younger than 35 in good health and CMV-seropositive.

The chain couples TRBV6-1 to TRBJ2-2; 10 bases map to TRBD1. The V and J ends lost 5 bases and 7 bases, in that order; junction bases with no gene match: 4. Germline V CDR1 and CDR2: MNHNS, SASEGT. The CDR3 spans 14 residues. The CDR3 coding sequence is TGTGCCAGCAGTCAGACAGGGGGCCGCGGGGAGCTGTTTTTT. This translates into CASSQTGGRGELFF.

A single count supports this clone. CDR3 protein: CASGAGGSSPLHF. The CDR3 region has the DNA TGTGCCAGCGGGGCAGGGGGCAGTTCACCCCTCCACTTT. V and J are TRBV6-5 and TRBJ1-6, with 8 positions matching TRBD1. The germline CDR1 and CDR2 sequences are MNHEY and SVGAGI. V was pared by 8 bases and J by 9 bases, with 6 bases of the junction left unmatched. CDR3 size: 13 residues.

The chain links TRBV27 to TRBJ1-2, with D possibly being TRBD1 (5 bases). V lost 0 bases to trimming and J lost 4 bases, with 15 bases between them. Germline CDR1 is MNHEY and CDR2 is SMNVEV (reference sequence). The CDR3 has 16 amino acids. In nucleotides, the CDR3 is TGTGCCAGCAGTTTATCGGCCCAGGGTAGCGGCTATGGCTACACCTTC. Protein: CASSLSAQGSGYGYTF.

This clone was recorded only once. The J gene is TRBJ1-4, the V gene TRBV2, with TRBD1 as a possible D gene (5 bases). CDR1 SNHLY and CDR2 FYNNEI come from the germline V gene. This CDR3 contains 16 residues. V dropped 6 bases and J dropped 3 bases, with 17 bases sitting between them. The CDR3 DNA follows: TGTGCCAGCAGGGATATGTTACAGGCCCCTAATGAAAAACTGTTTTTT. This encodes CASRDMLQAPNEKLFF.

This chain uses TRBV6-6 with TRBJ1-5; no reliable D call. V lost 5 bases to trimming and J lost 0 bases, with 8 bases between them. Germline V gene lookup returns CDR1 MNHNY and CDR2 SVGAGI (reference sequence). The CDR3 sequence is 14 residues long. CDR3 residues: CASSLGVSNQPQHF. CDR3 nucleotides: TGTGCCAGCAGTCTCGGGGTTAGCAATCAGCCCCAGCATTTT.

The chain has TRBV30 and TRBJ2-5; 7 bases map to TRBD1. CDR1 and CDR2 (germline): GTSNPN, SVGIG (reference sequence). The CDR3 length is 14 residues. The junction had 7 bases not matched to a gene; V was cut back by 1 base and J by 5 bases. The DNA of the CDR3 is TGTGCCTGGAGTGCCTTGACAGGGCGGGAGACCCAGTACTTC. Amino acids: CAWSALTGRETQYF.

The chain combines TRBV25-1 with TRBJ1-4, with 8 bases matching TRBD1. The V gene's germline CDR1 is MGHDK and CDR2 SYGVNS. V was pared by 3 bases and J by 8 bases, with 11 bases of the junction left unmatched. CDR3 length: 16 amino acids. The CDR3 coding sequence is TGTGCCAGCAGTGAGTCGGGGAGAACAGGGGGAGAAAAACTGTTTTTT. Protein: CASSESGRTGGEKLFF. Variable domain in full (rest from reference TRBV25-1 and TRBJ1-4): EADIYQTPRYLVIGTGKKITLECSQTMGHDKMYWYQQDPGMELHLIHYSYGVNSTEKGDLSSESTVSRIRTEHFPLTLESARPSHTSQYLCASSESGRTGGEKLFFGSGTQLSVL.

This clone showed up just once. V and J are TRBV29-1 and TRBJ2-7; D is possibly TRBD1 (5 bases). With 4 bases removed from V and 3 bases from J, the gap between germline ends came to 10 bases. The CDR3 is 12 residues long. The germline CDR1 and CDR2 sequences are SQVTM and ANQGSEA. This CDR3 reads CSVGTSGYEQYF. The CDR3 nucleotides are TGCAGCGTTGGGACATCTGGCTACGAGCAGTACTTC.

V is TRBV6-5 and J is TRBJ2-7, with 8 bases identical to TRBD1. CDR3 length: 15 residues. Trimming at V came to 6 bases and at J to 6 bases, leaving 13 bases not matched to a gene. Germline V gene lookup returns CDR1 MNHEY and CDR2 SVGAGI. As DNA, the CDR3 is TGTGCCAGCAGCCAAGTAACTGGCACAGGGGGCGAGCAGTACTTC. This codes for CASSQVTGTGGEQYF.

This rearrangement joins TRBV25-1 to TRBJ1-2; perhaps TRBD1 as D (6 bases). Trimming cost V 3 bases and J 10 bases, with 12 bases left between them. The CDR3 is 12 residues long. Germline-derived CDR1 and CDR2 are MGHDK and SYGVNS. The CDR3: CASSESTGVYTF. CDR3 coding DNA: TGTGCCAGCAGTGAGTCGACAGGCGTCTACACCTTC.

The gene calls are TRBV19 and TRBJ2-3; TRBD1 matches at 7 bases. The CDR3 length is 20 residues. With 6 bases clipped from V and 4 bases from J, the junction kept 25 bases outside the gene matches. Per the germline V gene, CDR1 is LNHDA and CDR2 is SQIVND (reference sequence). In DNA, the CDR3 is TGTGCCAGTAGCAAGGGGCAAGGGGGCTCTTTGCGTGAGTGGGCAGATACGCAGTATTTT. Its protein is CASSKGQGGSLREWADTQYF. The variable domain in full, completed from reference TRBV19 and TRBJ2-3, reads DGGITQSPKYLFRKEGQNVTLSCEQNLNHDAMYWYRQDPGQGLRLIYYSQIVNDFQKGDIAEGYSVSREKKESFPLTVTSAQKNPTAFYLCASSKGQGGSLREWADTQYFGPGTRLTVL.

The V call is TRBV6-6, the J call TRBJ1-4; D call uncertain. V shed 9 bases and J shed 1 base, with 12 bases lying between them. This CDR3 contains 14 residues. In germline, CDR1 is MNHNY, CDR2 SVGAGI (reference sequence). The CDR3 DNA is TGTGCCAGTACCCCGAGGTTAACTAATGAAAAACTGTTTTTT. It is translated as CASTPRLTNEKLFF.

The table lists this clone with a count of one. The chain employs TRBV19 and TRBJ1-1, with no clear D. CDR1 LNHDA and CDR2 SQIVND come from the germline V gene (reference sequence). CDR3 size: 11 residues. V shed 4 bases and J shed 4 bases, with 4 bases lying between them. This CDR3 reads CASSTGTEAFF. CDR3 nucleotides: TGTGCCAGTAGTACAGGCACTGAAGCTTTCTTT. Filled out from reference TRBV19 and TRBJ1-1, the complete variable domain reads DGGITQSPKYLFRKEGQNVTLSCEQNLNHDAMYWYRQDPGQGLRLIYYSQIVNDFQKGDIAEGYSVSREKKESFPLTVTSAQKNPTAFYLCASSTGTEAFFGQGTRLTVV.

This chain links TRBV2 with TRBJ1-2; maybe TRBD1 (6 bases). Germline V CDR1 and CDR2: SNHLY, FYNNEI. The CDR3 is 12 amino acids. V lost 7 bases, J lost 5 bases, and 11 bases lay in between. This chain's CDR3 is CASMTGAYGYTF. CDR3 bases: TGTGCCAGCATGACAGGAGCTTATGGCTACACCTTC.

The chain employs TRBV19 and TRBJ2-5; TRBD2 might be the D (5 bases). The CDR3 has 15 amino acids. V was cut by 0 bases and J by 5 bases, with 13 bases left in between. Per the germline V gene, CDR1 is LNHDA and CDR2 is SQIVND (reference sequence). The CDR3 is CASSIDSGSGETQYF. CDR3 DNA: TGTGCCAGTAGTATAGACAGTGGCTCGGGGGAGACCCAGTACTTC.

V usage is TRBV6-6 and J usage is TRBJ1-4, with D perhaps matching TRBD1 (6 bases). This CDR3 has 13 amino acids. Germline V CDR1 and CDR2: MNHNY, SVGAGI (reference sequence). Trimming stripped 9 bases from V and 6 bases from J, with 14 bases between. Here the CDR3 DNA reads TGTGCCAGTAACAGGGAAAGGCATGAAAAACTGTTTTTT. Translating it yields CASNRERHEKLFF.

CDR3 region: CATQTGVNTEAFF. DNA for the CDR3: TGTGCCACCCAGACAGGGGTGAACACTGAAGCTTTCTTT. The gene calls are TRBV5-6 and TRBJ1-1, with TRBD1 matching 8 bases. The CDR3 sequence is 13 residues long. Germline CDR1 SGHDT, CDR2 YYEEEE. V lost 9 bases, J lost 0 bases, and 4 bases stayed unmatched. Supplemented by reference TRBV5-6 and TRBJ1-1, the full variable domain reads DAGVTQSPTHLIKTRGQQVTLRCSPKSGHDTVSWYQQALGQGPQFIFQYYEEEERQRGNFPDRFSGHQFPNYSSELNVNALLLGDSALYLCATQTGVNTEAFFGQGTRLTVV.

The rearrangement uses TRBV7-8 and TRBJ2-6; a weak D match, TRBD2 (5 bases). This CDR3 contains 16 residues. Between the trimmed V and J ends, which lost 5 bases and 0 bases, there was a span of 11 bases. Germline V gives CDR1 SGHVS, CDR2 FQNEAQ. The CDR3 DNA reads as TGTGCCAGCAGCAACCTACGGGGCTCTGGGGCCAACGTCCTGACTTTC. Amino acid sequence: CASSNLRGSGANVLTF.

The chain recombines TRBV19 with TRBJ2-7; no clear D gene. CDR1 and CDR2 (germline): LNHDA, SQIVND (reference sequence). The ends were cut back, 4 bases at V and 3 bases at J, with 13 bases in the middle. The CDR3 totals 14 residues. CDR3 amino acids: CASSTSRGFYEQYF. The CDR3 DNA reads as TGTGCCAGTAGTACATCGAGAGGTTTCTACGAGCAGTACTTC.

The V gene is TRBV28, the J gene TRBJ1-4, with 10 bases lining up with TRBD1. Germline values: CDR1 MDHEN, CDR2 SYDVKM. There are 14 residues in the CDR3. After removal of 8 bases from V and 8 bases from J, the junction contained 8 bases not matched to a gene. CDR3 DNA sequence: TGTGCCAGCTGGCGCGGGACAGGGGAAGAAAAACTGTTTTTT. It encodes CASWRGTGEEKLFF. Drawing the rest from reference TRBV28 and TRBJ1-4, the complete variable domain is DVKVTQSSRYLVKRTGEKVFLECVQDMDHENMFWYRQDPGLGLRLIYFSYDVKMKEKGDIPEGYSVSREKKERFSLILESASTNQTSMYLCASWRGTGEEKLFFGSGTQLSVL.

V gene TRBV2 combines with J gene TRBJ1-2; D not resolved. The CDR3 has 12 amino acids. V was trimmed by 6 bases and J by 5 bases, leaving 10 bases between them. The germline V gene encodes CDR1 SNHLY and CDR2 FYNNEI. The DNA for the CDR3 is TGTGCCAGCAGCCAAGCGGGGTATGGCTACACCTTC. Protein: CASSQAGYGYTF.

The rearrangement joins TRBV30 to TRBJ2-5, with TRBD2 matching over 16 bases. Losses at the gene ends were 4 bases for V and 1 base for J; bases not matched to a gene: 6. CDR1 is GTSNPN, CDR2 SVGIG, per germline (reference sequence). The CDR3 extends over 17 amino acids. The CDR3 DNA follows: TGTGCCTGGACCCGGGGACTAGCGGGAGGGGGCCAAGAGACCCAGTACTTC. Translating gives CAWTRGLAGGGQETQYF.

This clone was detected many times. CDR3 sequence reads: CASSLANYGYTF. In nucleotides, the CDR3 is TGTGCCAGCAGCCTAGCTAACTATGGCTACACCTTC. The genes are TRBV28 and TRBJ1-2; D remains ambiguous. There are 12 residues in the CDR3. Germline values: CDR1 MDHEN, CDR2 SYDVKM. V lost 6 bases to trimming and J lost 0 bases, with 5 bases between them.